The clone carrying this T cell receptor (beta chain) was seen just once. The antigen is undetermined. The entry originates in a study of cytomegalovirus exposure and HLA in healthy donors. Study-wide points: Investigators reported some 150 TCR beta chains as tied to cytomegalovirus. CMV antigen specificity of a few CMV-associated chains was confirmed in vitro.

Method: immunoSEQ multiplex PCR; TCRdb's copy keeps in-frame clones and lacks some. The table has about 360,000 clones, just over 85% seen once. The V and J ends lost 1 base and 7 bases respectively, with 8 bases between them. From germline, CDR1 is LNHNV and CDR2 YYDKDF (reference sequence). This CDR3 is built from 14 residues. The chain is built from TRBV15 and TRBJ1-6; weak D call: TRBD1 (6 bases). The source is a woman aged 18-29 years in good health and CMV-seronegative. The sequencing input was PBMCs. The CDR3 bases are TGTGCCACCAGCAGAGGGACAGAGAATTCACCCCTCCACTTT. Amino acid sequence: CATSRGTENSPLHF. The variable domain in full, with the rest retrieved from reference TRBV15 and TRBJ1-6, is DAMVIQNPRYQVTQFGKPVTLSCSQTLNHNVMYWYQQKSSQAPKLLFHYYDKDFNNEADTPDNFQSRRPNTSFCFLDIRSPGLGDTAMYLCATSRGTENSPLHFGNGTRLTVT.